The T cell receptor (beta chain) described here comes from a study of shared clonotypes between healthy human individuals. In this sample, this clone turned up a few times. Only in-frame clones appear in the TCRdb table, and some are missing; sequencing was by immunoSEQ multiplex PCR. Altogether 100,000 to 120,000 clones are present, 55% to 80% being singletons, with the ten largest covering roughly 25%. Germline V CDR1 and CDR2: SQVTM, ANQGSEA. The length of the CDR3 is 11 residues. Trimming stripped 4 bases from V and 3 bases from J, with 6 bases between. The chain uses TRBV29-1 and TRBJ1-2, with D possibly matching TRBD1 (5 bases). The material sequenced was memory CD8+ T cells sorted from blood. Subset meaning: CD45RO+ cells pooled with CCR7-negative TemRA cells. The TCR sequence derives from a woman between 25 and 40 years old in good health. The CDR3 DNA is TGCAGCGTTGTGGGGGACTATGGCTACACCTTC. Encoded protein: CSVVGDYGYTF.